This section outlines one TCR beta chain sequence together with its context. This sample stems from a study of blood T cell repertoires in COVID-19. Germline CDR1 and CDR2: SGHAT and FQDESV (reference sequence). The length of the CDR3 is 15 residues. Trimming cost V 1 base and J 6 bases, with 16 bases left between them. Repertoires were generated with immunoSEQ multiplex PCR, while TCRdb's copy carries only in-frame clones and drops some. This table has over 200,000 clones, 91% appearing once. The sequencing sample was made of peripheral blood. This clonotype was sampled from a person aged 18 to 35 with COVID-19, enrolled during active disease. The J gene is TRBJ2-7, the V gene TRBV11-1; D is perhaps TRBD2 (6 bases). CDR3 nucleotide sequence: TGTGCCAGCAGCTTAGGACTAGTCTCCCTTGGCGAGCAGTACTTC. It yields the protein CASSLGLVSLGEQYF.